This TCR beta chain appears in the sequencing data of a study of blood T cell repertoires in COVID-19. On the study more broadly: Sites across the United States, Italy and Spain contributed samples from acute and convalescent COVID-19. Sources were T cells, B-cell-depleted T cells, or PBMCs; the material itself was cDNA or gDNA.

Per the study methods: Reference gene primers were amplified, and this amplification served to estimate nucleated cell counts. Produced via immunoSEQ multiplex PCR; TCRdb's table is partial and in-frame only. That table gives V, J and clone size, and the DNA gave D and trimming. The sample has some 180,000 clones, approximately 80% seen once; the top ten hold 7%. Trimming took off 7 bases at V and 7 bases at J, with 13 bases between the two ends. The CDR3 has 11 residues. Germline lookup yields CDR1 SQVTM and CDR2 ANQGSEA. Those enrolled in Seattle joined during active infection and were followed longitudinally afterward.

Sequencing was carried out using peripheral blood. This sequence was found in a woman aged 35 to 49 with COVID-19, enrolled during active disease. The chain employs TRBV29-1 and TRBJ1-2; D perhaps matches TRBD1 (6 bases). The chain's CDR3 is CSGRGGAGYTF. The CDR3 region has the DNA TGCAGCGGGAGGGGGGGCGCTGGCTACACCTTC.